This T cell receptor (beta chain) is from a study of cytotoxic CD8 clonotypes in ibrutinib-treated CLL. For the study at large: Patients attained about 24 partial and 2 complete responses; at median 68 months, around 14 remained remitted while roughly 12 progressed. Study results and limitations: A difference in sampling times existed between sustained-remission and progressing patients.

A 1 in 200,000 to 1 in 1 million T cell depth was the sequencing target. Sequencing was performed with immunoSEQ multiplex PCR; in TCRdb, only in-frame clones are kept and a portion is missing. This sample has approximately 92,000 clones, with roughly four fifths found just once. Concerning this clone: As yet, its antigen is unknown.

Looked up from germline, CDR1 is MDHEN and CDR2 is SYDVKM. Trimming took off 6 bases at V and 8 bases at J, with 20 bases between the two ends. The CDR3 has 15 residues. This clonotype was obtained from a human donor with chronic lymphocytic leukemia. The chain joins TRBV28 to TRBJ2-1; possible D gene TRBD1, 6 bases. This sample comprised PBMCs, obtained after 24 months of ibrutinib treatment. The CDR3 sequence: CASSSTSGTFYEQFF. CDR3 sequence (DNA): TGTGCCAGCAGCTCAACTTCCGGGACATTCTATGAGCAGTTCTTC.